A selection of T cell receptor beta chains follows, all from one sample in a study of PD-1 blockade in classical Hodgkin lymphoma. The assay was immunoSEQ multiplex PCR, and TCRdb's table has in-frame clones only and misses some. The table has approximately 99,000 clones, roughly 80% seen once; the top ten hold 16%. The starting material was peripheral blood mononuclear cells (PBMCs), obtained before the second cycle of nivolumab. The receptors shown here come from a human donor with classical Hodgkin lymphoma. The CDR3 runs from the conserved cysteine through the conserved F or W. The D gene is left open where the match is weak. Clone size appears in some rows only: once, few, many, or a class for an expanded clone.

V gene: TRBV19
J gene: TRBJ1-4
clone size: NA
D gene: NA
CDR3 protein: CASSMLGGATNEKLFF
CDR3 DNA: TGTGCCAGTAGTATGCTTGGGGGCGCAACTAATGAAAAACTGTTTTTT

V gene: TRBV6-1
J gene: TRBJ2-2
clone size: NA
D gene: NA
CDR3 protein: CASSKTDTAVELFF
CDR3 DNA: TGTGCCAGCAGTAAAACGGACACGGCGGTCGAGCTGTTTTTT

V gene: TRBV4-2
J gene: TRBJ2-7
clone size: NA
D gene: TRBD1
CDR3 protein: CASSQAGQSSYEQYF
CDR3 DNA: TGTGCCAGCAGCCAAGCGGGACAGAGCTCCTACGAGCAGTACTTC

V gene: TRBV12-5
J gene: TRBJ2-5
clone size: once
D gene: NA
CDR3 protein: CASGSDYTGVTQYF
CDR3 DNA: TGTGCTAGTGGTTCCGACTACACCGGGGTGACCCAGTACTTC

V gene: TRBV19
J gene: TRBJ1-2
clone size: NA
D gene: NA
CDR3 protein: CASSISVYGYTF
CDR3 DNA: TGTGCCAGTAGTATTTCGGTCTATGGCTACACCTTC

V gene: TRBV6-6
J gene: TRBJ2-7
clone size: few
D gene: NA
CDR3 protein: CASTGWGEQYF
CDR3 DNA: TGTGCCAGCACGGGGTGGGGGGAGCAGTACTTC

V gene: TRBV5-1
J gene: TRBJ2-7
clone size: NA
D gene: NA
CDR3 protein: CASSLLVAYEQYF
CDR3 DNA: TGCGCCAGCAGCTTGCTGGTCGCCTACGAGCAGTACTTC

V gene: TRBV5-1
J gene: TRBJ1-1
clone size: NA
D gene: NA
CDR3 protein: CASSFTGLDTEAFF
CDR3 DNA: TGCGCCAGCAGCTTTACGGGGCTGGACACTGAAGCTTTCTTT

V gene: TRBV6-1
J gene: TRBJ1-2
clone size: NA
D gene: NA
CDR3 protein: CASSELVISPYGYTF
CDR3 DNA: TGTGCCAGCAGTGAACTTGTGATCAGCCCCTATGGCTACACCTTC

V gene: TRBV6-1
J gene: TRBJ1-3
clone size: NA
D gene: TRBD1
CDR3 protein: CASSAQGAAGNTIYF
CDR3 DNA: TGTGCCAGCAGTGCACAGGGGGCGGCTGGAAACACCATATATTTT

V gene: TRBV7-9
J gene: TRBJ2-2
clone size: NA
D gene: TRBD2
CDR3 protein: CASSLLAGAGELFF
CDR3 DNA: TGTGCCAGCAGCTTGCTAGCGGGAGCCGGGGAGCTGTTTTTT

V gene: TRBV27
J gene: TRBJ2-4
clone size: NA
D gene: TRBD2
CDR3 protein: CASSSLAGGGIQYF
CDR3 DNA: TGTGCCAGCAGCTCACTCGCGGGAGGTGGCATTCAGTACTTC

V gene: TRBV19
J gene: TRBJ1-2
clone size: few
D gene: TRBD1
CDR3 protein: CASSTGQSKNYGYTF
CDR3 DNA: TGTGCCAGTTCGACGGGACAGTCGAAGAACTATGGCTACACCTTC

V gene: TRBV5-8
J gene: TRBJ2-7
clone size: few
D gene: NA
CDR3 protein: CASSRVATYEQYF
CDR3 DNA: TGTGCCAGCAGCCGGGTGGCCACCTACGAGCAGTACTTC

V gene: TRBV28
J gene: TRBJ2-7
clone size: NA
D gene: TRBD2
CDR3 protein: CATRTSRSPDEQYF
CDR3 DNA: TGTGCCACCAGGACTAGTAGATCTCCGGACGAGCAGTACTTC

V gene: TRBV30
J gene: TRBJ2-3
clone size: NA
D gene: TRBD2
CDR3 protein: CAWSPGLAGGDTQYF
CDR3 DNA: TGTGCCTGGAGTCCGGGACTAGCGGGAGGGGATACGCAGTATTTT